The sequence of this TCR beta chain was determined in a study of T cell responses to AZD1222 COVID-19 vaccine (dated by TCRdb to about 2021). Background for the entire study: A total of over 230 trial participants underwent TCR sequencing, of whom about 210 received two doses of AZD1222 and some 25 received two doses of the MenACWY control vaccine. Enrollment into the trials was organized by age into subgroups of 18-55, 56-69 and 70-plus years, and those subgroups contained approximately 160, 26 and 62 TCR-sequenced participants, respectively.

Notes on this clone: Its antigen is still unknown. Within one base of it there is no much larger clone, and no base qualities were kept.

Based on the germline V gene, the CDR1 and CDR2 sequences are SGHTA and FQGNSA. Unmatched junction bases come to 12, with V trimmed by 5 bases and J by 4 bases. The CDR3 holds 17 amino acids from the cysteine to the phenylalanine. This entry keeps only the CDR3 DNA: 51 bases, framed from base 1. According to the study, the label for this sample's time point signals: about 28 days (+/-7) after the second vaccine dose. AZD1222 recipients with second doses at about 4 weeks or about 12 weeks were pooled, because spike-specific TCR depth and breadth did not differ between schedules. Vaccinee samples were obtained from the UK trials COV001 and COV002, which included a single-blind randomized controlled phase 2/3 trial of AZD1222 (ChAdOx1 nCoV-19) in healthy adults. Trial participant PBMC samples were collected at day 0 and day 28 after the second dose for TCRbeta chain sequencing. The CDR3 regions of human TCRbeta chains were subjected to immunosequencing. The published analysis was carried out like this. Repertoire TCRs were matched against a reference library of SARS-CoV-2-specific TCRs generated with the MIRA antigen-specificity platform. Breadth was defined as the fraction of unique TCRs that were SARS-CoV-2-associated, and depth was defined as the fraction of total T cells that were SARS-CoV-2-associated. Each spike-specific TCR was assigned to its reactive spike region and to a CD4 or CD8 class using the MIRA data. Log10-transformed breadth and depth values were compared by one-way ANOVA with Sidak's multiple comparisons tests. This immuneACCESS table, as held by TCRdb, lists in-frame sequences with V and J called but not all clones. Of the missing ones, under half trace to an unresolved V gene in checked studies; the others have no known cause. V, J and clone size are taken as reported in that table, and D and trimming were inferred from the DNA itself. This sample gives about 140,000 clones in total; around 90% of them show up just once. About 3.4% of the sample is held by the ten biggest clonotypes.

Broad study findings and their caveats: Conclusions about previously exposed vaccinees were limited because only six or seven AZD1222 recipients were SARS-CoV-2 seropositive at baseline. The 56-69-year group was small, and its depth increase did not reach significance, likely because of low power. Nearly half of unique spike-specific TCRs reportedly recognized epitopes outside regions mutated in the B.1.351 and B.1.1.7 variants. Most participants were white British and females outnumbered males, and the authors suggested that clonal diversity may have been underestimated. After two AZD1222 doses, both the breadth and the depth of spike-specific TCRs were significantly higher than at day 0 and than in MenACWY recipients. Because no day 14 peak-response samples were available, the repertoires could be characterized only after the peak T cell response. Vaccine-associated CD4 TCRs spanned the whole spike protein, with dominant responses in regions 160-218 and 743-854.

The sequencing used peripheral blood, collected 28 days after the second AZD1222 dose. This clonotype was sampled from an adult who received the AZD1222 COVID-19 vaccine. The receptor chain draws on TRBV7-2 and TRBJ1-1; TRBD1 fits 11 bases in the junction. CDR3 protein: CASSKRTGGTLPTEAFF. Read as DNA, the sequence is TGTGCCAGCAGCAAGAGGACAGGGGGCACTCTTCCCACTGAAGCTTTCTTT.